This record covers a single TCR beta chain. This entry comes from a study of PD-1 blockade in classical Hodgkin lymphoma. No patient escaped relapse after autologous stem cell transplantation, and brentuximab vedotin exposure varied. The CDR3 is made up of 17 amino acids. With 1 base clipped from V and 5 bases from J, the junction kept 8 bases outside the gene matches. Germline V gene sequence: CDR1 PRHDT, CDR2 FYEKMQ (reference sequence). Sequenced by immunoSEQ multiplex PCR; TCRdb stores in-frame clones only, minus some. Seen here are about 15,000 clones, roughly 86% observed once, and the top ten hold 4% to 5.5%.

The receptor was isolated from a human donor with classical Hodgkin lymphoma. V usage is TRBV13 and J usage is TRBJ2-1, with 10 positions matching TRBD2. The sequences come from peripheral blood mononuclear cells (PBMCs), collected at baseline. CDR3 in amino acids: CASSLVTSGTQHNEQFF. CDR3 DNA sequence: TGTGCCAGCAGCTTAGTAACTAGCGGGACCCAACACAATGAGCAGTTCTTC.